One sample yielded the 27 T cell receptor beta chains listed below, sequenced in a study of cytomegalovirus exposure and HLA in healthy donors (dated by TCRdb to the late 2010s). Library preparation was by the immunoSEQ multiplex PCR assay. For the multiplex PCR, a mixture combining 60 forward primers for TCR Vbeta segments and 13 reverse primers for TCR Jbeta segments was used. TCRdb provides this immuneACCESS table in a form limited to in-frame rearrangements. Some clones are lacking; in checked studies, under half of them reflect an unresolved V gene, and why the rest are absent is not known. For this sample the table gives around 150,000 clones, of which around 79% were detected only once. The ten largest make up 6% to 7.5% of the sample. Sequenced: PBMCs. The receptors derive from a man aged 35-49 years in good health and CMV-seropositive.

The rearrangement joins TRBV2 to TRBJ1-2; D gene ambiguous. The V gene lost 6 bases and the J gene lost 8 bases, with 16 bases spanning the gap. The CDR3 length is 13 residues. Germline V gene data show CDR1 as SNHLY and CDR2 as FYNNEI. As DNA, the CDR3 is TGTGCCAGCAGGCCGACGAAAGAGGGAGGCTACACCTTC. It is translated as CASRPTKEGGYTF.

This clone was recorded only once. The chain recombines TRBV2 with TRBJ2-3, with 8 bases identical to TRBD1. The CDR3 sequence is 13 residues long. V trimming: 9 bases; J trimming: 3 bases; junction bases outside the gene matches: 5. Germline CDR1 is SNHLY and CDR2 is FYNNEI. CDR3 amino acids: CARRQGRTDTQYF. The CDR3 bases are TGTGCCAGAAGACAGGGGAGGACAGATACGCAGTATTTT.

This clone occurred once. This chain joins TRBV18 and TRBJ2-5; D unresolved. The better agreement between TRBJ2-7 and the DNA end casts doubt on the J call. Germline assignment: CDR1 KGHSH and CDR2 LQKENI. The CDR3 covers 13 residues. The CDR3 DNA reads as TGTGCCAGCTCATCCGATACCGCCTACGAGCAGTACTTC. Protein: CASSSDTAYEQYF.

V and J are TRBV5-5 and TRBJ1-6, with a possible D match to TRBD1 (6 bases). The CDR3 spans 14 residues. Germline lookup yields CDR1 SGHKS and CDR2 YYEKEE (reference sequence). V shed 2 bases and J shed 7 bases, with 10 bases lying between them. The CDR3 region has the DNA TGTGCCAGCAGCTTAGACAGGAGGAATTCACCCCTCCACTTT. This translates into CASSLDRRNSPLHF.

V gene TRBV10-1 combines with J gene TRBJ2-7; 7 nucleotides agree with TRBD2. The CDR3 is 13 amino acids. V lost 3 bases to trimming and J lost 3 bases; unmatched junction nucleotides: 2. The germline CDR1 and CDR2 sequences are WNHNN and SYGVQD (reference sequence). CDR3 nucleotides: TGCGCCAGCAGTGAAGGGACTATCTACGAGCAGTACTTC. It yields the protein CASSEGTIYEQYF.

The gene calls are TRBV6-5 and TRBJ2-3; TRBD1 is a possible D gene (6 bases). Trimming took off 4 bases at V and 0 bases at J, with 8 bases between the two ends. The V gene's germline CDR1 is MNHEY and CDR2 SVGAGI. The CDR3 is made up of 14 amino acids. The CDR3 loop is CASSFGQSTDTQYF. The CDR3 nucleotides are TGTGCCAGCAGTTTCGGACAGAGCACAGATACGCAGTATTTT.

The CDR3 nucleotides read TGTGCCAGCAGCCCTAGGGGCGAGACAGGGCCTGGGGCCAACGTCCTGACTTTC. Translation gives CASSPRGETGPGANVLTF. The gene calls are TRBV11-3 and TRBJ2-6; 7 bases are a match to TRBD1. The V gene end was trimmed by 5 bases and the J gene end by 2 bases; junction bases not matched to a gene: 12. The CDR3 is 18 residues long. The germline V gene encodes CDR1 SGHNT and CDR2 YENEEA.

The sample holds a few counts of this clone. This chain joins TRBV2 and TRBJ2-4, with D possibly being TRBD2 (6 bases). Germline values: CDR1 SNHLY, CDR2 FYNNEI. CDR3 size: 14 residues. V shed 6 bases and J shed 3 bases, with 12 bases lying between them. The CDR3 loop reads CASRRGGDKNIQYF. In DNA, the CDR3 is TGTGCCAGCAGGAGGGGCGGGGACAAAAACATTCAGTACTTC.

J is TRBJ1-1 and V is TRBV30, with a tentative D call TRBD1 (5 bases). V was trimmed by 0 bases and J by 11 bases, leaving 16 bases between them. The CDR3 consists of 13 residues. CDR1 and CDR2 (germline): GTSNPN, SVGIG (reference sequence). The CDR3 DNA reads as TGTGCCTGGAGTGTAGAGACAGATAACGGCGCTTTCTTT. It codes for CAWSVETDNGAFF.

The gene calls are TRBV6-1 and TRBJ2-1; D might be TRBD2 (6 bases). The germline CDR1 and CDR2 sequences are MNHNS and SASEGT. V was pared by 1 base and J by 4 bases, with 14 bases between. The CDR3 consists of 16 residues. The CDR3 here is CASSEVSSDWYNEQFF. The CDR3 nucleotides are TGTGCCAGCAGTGAAGTGTCTAGCGATTGGTACAATGAGCAGTTCTTC.

CDR3 amino acids: CASSHSDRDTEAFF. In nucleotides, the CDR3 is TGTGCCAGCAGCCACTCGGACAGGGACACTGAAGCTTTCTTT. The V gene is TRBV5-4, the J gene TRBJ1-1, with TRBD1 identical over 8 bases. The V gene's germline CDR1 is SGHNT and CDR2 YYREEE (reference sequence). CDR3 size: 14 residues. Trimming at V came to 4 bases and at J to 3 bases, leaving 5 bases not matched to a gene.

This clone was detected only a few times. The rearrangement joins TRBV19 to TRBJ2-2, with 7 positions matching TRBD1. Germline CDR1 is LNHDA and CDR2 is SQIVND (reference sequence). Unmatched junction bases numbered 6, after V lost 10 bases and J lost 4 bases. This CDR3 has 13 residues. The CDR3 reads CATEQGLTGELFF. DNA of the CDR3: TGTGCCACTGAACAGGGGCTCACCGGGGAGCTGTTTTTT. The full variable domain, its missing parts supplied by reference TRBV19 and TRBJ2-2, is DGGITQSPKYLFRKEGQNVTLSCEQNLNHDAMYWYRQDPGQGLRLIYYSQIVNDFQKGDIAEGYSVSREKKESFPLTVTSAQKNPTAFYLCATEQGLTGELFFGEGSRLTVL.

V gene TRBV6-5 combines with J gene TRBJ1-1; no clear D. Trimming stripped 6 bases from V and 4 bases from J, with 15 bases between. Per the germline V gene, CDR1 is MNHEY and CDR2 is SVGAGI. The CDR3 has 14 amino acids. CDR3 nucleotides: TGTGCCAGCAGCCGAGGACTGAGGCGCACTGAAGCTTTCTTT. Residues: CASSRGLRRTEAFF.

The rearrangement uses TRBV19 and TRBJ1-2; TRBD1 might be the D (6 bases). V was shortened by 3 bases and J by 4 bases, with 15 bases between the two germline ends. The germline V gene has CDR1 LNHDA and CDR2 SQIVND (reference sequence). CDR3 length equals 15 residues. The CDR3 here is CASSIGGSLVYGYTF. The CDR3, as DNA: TGTGCCAGTAGTATTGGGGGCAGTTTGGTCTATGGCTACACCTTC.

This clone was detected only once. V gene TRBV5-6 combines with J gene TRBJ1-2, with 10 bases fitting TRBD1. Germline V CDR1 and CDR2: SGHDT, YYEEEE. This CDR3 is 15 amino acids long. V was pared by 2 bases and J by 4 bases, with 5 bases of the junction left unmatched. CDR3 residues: CASSLPGQGSYGYTF. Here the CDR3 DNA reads TGTGCCAGCAGCTTACCGGGACAGGGGAGCTATGGCTACACCTTC.

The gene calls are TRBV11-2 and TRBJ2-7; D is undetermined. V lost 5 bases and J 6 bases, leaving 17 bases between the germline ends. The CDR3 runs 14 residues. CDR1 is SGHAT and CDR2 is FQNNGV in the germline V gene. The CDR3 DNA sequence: TGTGCCAGCAGCCCCACCCCCTTAGATAGCGAGCAGTACTTC. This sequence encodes CASSPTPLDSEQYF. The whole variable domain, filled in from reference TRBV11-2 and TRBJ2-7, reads EAGVAQSPRYKIIEKRQSVAFWCNPISGHATLYWYQQILGQGPKLLIQFQNNGVVDDSQLPKDRFSAERLKGVDSTLKIQPAKLEDSAVYLCASSPTPLDSEQYFGPGTRLTVT.

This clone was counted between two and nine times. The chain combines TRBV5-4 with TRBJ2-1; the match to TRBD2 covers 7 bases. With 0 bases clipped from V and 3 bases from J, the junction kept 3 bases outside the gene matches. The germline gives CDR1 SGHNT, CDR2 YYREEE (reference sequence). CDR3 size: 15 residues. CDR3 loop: CASSLARGSYNEQFF. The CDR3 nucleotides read TGTGCCAGCAGCTTGGCGCGCGGGAGCTACAATGAGCAGTTCTTC.

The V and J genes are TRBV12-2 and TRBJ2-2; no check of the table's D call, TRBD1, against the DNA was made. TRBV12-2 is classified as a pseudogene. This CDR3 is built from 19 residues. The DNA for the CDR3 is TGTGCAAGTCGCCCACGCACAGGAGACCGAACCACGAACACCGGGGAGCTGTTTTTT. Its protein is CASRPRTGDRTTNTGELFF.

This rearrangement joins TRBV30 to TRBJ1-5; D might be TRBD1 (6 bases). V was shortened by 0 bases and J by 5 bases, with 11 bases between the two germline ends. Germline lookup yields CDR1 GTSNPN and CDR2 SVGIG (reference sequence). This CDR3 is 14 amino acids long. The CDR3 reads CAWSVGQGYQPQHF. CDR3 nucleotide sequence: TGTGCCTGGAGTGTAGGGCAGGGGTATCAGCCCCAGCATTTT.

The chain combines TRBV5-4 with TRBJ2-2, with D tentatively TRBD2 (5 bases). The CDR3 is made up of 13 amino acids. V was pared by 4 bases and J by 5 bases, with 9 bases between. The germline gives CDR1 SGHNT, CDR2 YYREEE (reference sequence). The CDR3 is CASSTERTGELFF. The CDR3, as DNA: TGTGCCAGCAGCACCGAGCGGACCGGGGAGCTGTTTTTT.

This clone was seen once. This CDR3 is CASSLGGVPSLEQYF. In DNA form, the CDR3 reads TGCGCCAGCAGCTTGGGGGGCGTTCCCTCCCTCGAGCAGTACTTC. The rearrangement links TRBV5-1 to TRBJ2-7; possible D gene TRBD1, 5 bases. Germline CDR1 is SGHRS and CDR2 is YFSETQ. Trimming cost V 0 bases and J 6 bases, with 16 bases left between them. The CDR3 totals 15 residues.

DNA of the CDR3: TGTGCCAGCAGACTTAGCGGGAGGGCCCTTTTGGAGACCCAGTACTTC. This encodes CASRLSGRALLETQYF. V usage is TRBV7-9 and J usage is TRBJ2-5; 11 nucleotides align to TRBD2. Unmatched junction bases numbered 11, after V lost 6 bases and J lost 5 bases. The CDR3 runs 16 residues. Germline V gene sequence: CDR1 SEHNR, CDR2 FQNEAQ (reference sequence).

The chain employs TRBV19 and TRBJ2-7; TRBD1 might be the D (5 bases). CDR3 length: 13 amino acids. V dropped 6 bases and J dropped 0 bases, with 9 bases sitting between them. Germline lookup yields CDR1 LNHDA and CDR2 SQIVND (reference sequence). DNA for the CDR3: TGTGCCAGTAGCTTTCAGGGCTCCTACGAGCAGTACTTC. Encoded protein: CASSFQGSYEQYF. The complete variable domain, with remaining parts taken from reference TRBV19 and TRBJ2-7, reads DGGITQSPKYLFRKEGQNVTLSCEQNLNHDAMYWYRQDPGQGLRLIYYSQIVNDFQKGDIAEGYSVSREKKESFPLTVTSAQKNPTAFYLCASSFQGSYEQYFGPGTRLTVT.

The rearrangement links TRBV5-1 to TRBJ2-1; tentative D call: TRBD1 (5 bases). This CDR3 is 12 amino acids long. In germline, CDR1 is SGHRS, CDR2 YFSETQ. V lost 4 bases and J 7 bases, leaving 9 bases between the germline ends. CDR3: CASSSQGNEQFF. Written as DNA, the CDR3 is TGCGCCAGCAGCAGTCAGGGTAATGAGCAGTTCTTC. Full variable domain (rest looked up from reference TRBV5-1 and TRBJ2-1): KAGVTQTPRYLIKTRGQQVTLSCSPISGHRSVSWYQQTPGQGLQFLFEYFSETQRNKGNFPGRFSGRQFSNSRSEMNVSTLELGDSALYLCASSSQGNEQFFGPGTRLTVL.

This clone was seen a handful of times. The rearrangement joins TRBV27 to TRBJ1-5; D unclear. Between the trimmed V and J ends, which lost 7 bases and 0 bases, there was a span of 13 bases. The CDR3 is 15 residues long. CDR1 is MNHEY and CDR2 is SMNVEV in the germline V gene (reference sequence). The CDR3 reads CASTPLGDSNQPQHF. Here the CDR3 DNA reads TGTGCCAGCACCCCCCTAGGAGATAGCAATCAGCCCCAGCATTTT.

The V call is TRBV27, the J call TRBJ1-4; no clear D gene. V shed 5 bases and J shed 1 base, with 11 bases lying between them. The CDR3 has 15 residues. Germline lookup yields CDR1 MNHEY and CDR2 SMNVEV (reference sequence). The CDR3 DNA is TGTGCCAGCAGTATCCGACACTTAACTAATGAAAAACTGTTTTTT. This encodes CASSIRHLTNEKLFF.

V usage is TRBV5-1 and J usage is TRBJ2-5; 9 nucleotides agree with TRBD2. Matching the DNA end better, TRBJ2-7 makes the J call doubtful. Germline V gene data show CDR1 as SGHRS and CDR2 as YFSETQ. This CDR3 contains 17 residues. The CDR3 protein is CASSLLSGSPSSYEQYF. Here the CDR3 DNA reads TGCGCCAGCAGCTTGCTTAGCGGGAGCCCCAGCTCCTACGAGCAGTACTTC.